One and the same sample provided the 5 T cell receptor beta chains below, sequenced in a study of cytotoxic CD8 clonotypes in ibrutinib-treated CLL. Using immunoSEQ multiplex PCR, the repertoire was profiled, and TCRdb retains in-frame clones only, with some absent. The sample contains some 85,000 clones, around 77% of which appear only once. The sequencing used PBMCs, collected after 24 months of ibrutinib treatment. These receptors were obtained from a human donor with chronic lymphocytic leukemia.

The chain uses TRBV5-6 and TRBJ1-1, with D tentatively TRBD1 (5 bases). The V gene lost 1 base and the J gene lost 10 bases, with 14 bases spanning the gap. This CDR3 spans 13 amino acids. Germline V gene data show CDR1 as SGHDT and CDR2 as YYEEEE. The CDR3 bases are TGTGCCAGCAGCTTGACGCCGGACGGGGGAGCTTTCTTT. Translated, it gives CASSLTPDGGAFF.

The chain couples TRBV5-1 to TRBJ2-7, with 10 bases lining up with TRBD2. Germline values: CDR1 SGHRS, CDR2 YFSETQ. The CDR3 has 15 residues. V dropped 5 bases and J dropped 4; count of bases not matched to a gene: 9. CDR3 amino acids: CASRGSSGSGYEQYF. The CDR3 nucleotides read TGCGCCAGCAGGGGGTCTAGCGGGAGCGGGTACGAGCAGTACTTC.

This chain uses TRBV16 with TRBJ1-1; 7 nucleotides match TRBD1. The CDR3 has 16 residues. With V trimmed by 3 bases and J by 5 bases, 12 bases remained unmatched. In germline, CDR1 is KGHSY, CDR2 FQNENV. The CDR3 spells CASSHPGQAELTEAFF. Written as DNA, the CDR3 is TGTGCCAGCAGCCACCCTGGACAGGCCGAGTTGACTGAAGCTTTCTTT. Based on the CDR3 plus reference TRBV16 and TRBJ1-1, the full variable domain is GEEVAQTPKHLVRGEGQKAKLYCAPIKGHSYVFWYQQVLKNEFKFLISFQNENVFDETGMPKERFSAKCLPNSPCSLEIQATKLEDSAVYFCASSHPGQAELTEAFFGQGTRLTVV.

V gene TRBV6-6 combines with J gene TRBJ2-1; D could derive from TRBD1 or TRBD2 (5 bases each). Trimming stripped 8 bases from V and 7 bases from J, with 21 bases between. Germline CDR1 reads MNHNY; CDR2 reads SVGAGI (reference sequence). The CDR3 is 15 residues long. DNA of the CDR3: TGTGCCAGCGCCACTGGGGCGGGTACGAGGAATGAGCAGTTCTTC. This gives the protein CASATGAGTRNEQFF.

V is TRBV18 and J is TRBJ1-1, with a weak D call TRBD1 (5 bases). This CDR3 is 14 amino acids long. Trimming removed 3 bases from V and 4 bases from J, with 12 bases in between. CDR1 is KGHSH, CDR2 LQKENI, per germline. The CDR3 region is CASSPPGLPTEAFF. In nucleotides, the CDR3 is TGTGCCAGCTCACCTCCAGGGCTGCCCACTGAAGCTTTCTTT.